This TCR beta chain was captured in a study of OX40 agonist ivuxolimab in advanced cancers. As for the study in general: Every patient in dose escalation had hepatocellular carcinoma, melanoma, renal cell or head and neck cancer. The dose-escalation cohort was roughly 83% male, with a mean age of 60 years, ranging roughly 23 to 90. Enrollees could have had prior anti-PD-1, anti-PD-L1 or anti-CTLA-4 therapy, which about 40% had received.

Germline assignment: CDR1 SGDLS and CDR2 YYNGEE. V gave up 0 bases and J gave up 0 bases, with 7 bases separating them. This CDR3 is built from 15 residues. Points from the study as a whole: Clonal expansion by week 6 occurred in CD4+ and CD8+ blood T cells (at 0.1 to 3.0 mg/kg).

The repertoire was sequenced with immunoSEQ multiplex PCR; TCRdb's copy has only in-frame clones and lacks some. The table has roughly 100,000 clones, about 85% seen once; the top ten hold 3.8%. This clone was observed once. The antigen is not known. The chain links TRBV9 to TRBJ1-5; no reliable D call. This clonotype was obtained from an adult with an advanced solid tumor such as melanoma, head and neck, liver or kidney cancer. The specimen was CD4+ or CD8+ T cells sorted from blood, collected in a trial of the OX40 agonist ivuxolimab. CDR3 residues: CASSVGDYSNQPQHF. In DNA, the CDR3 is TGTGCCAGCAGCGTAGGGGATTATAGCAATCAGCCCCAGCATTTT.